Below are 15 T cell receptor beta chains sequenced from a single sample in a study of shared clonotypes between healthy human individuals. Produced via immunoSEQ multiplex PCR; TCRdb's table is partial and in-frame only. The repertoire holds about 490,000 clones, with about three quarters as singletons. Material: PBMCs. These receptors originate from a woman in her 40s in good health. Some clones in this sample may be carry-over from other donors' samples.

This clone was seen a few times. The V gene is TRBV10-3, the J gene TRBJ2-7; no clear D. The germline CDR1 and CDR2 sequences are ENHRY and SYGVKD. The ends were cut back, 6 bases at V and 4 bases at J, with 16 bases in the middle. The CDR3 totals 14 residues. CDR3 sequence reads: CAISPDGGRYEQYF. Here the CDR3 DNA reads TGTGCCATCAGCCCGGACGGCGGCCGGTACGAGCAGTACTTC.

This chain uses TRBV5-1 with TRBJ1-4, with unresolved D. Trimming took off 0 bases at V and 6 bases at J, with 9 bases between the two ends. The CDR3 length is 14 residues. Germline CDR1 SGHRS, CDR2 YFSETQ. For the CDR3, the DNA is TGCGCCAGCAGCTTGGCTGGAATGGATGAAAAACTGTTTTTT. It specifies CASSLAGMDEKLFF.

This rearrangement joins TRBV27 to TRBJ1-1; TRBD1 aligns across 8 bases. CDR3 length: 15 residues. J lost 3 bases, V lost 6 bases, and 9 bases had no gene match. Germline V gene lookup returns CDR1 MNHEY and CDR2 SMNVEV (reference sequence). CDR3 protein: CASRRPRDRHTEAFF. The CDR3 DNA sequence: TGTGCCAGCAGGAGGCCTCGGGACAGGCACACTGAAGCTTTCTTT.

This clone was recorded a few times. J is TRBJ2-7 and V is TRBV6-6; 7 bases are a match to TRBD1. Germline V gene lookup returns CDR1 MNHNY and CDR2 SVGAGI (reference sequence). The CDR3 has 16 residues. V shed 4 bases and J 1 base; nucleotides not matched to a gene: 10. The CDR3 reads CASSSPDRDLSYEQYF. CDR3 coding DNA: TGTGCCAGCAGTTCCCCCGACAGGGACCTTTCCTACGAGCAGTACTTC.

This chain connects TRBV7-3 to TRBJ2-3; 10 nucleotides align to TRBD2. The V gene's germline CDR1 is SGHTA and CDR2 FQGTGA. With 3 bases clipped from V and 4 bases from J, the junction kept 4 bases outside the gene matches. There are 15 residues in the CDR3. CDR3 sequence reads: CASSLSGGAPDTQYF. Written as DNA, the CDR3 is TGTGCCAGCAGCTTGAGCGGGGGGGCACCAGATACGCAGTATTTT.

The chain links TRBV18 to TRBJ1-1; D unresolved. The CDR3 contains 13 residues. Per the germline V gene, CDR1 is KGHSH and CDR2 is LQKENI. The V gene lost 6 bases and the J gene lost 0 bases, with 8 bases spanning the gap. The DNA for the CDR3 is TGTGCCAGCTCTGAGGGAGTGAACACTGAAGCTTTCTTT. It encodes CASSEGVNTEAFF.

This clone turned up a few times. The chain is built from TRBV6-1 and TRBJ2-7, with 12 bases fitting TRBD2. CDR1 and CDR2 from the germline V gene are MNHNS and SASEGT. This CDR3 is 17 amino acids long. V lost 0 bases, J lost 3 bases, and 6 bases stayed unmatched. CDR3 sequence reads: CASSEAWTSGIRYEQYF. CDR3 DNA sequence: TGTGCCAGCAGTGAAGCTTGGACTAGCGGGATTCGCTACGAGCAGTACTTC.

The chain links TRBV7-9 to TRBJ2-1; 7 nucleotides align to TRBD1. This CDR3 has 14 amino acids. Trimming took 8 bases from V and 1 from J; bases not matched to a gene: 5. Looked up from germline, CDR1 is SEHNR and CDR2 is FQNEAQ (reference sequence). CDR3 residues: CASLQTGSYNEQFF. The CDR3 nucleotides are TGTGCCAGCCTCCAGACAGGGTCCTACAATGAGCAGTTCTTC.

This clone appeared a single time. The chain carries TRBV13 and TRBJ2-1, with D unresolved. CDR1 PRHDT and CDR2 FYEKMQ come from the germline V gene (reference sequence). Trimming removed 4 bases from V and 7 bases from J, with 11 bases in between. The length of the CDR3 is 13 residues. The CDR3 is CASSSAKRNEQFF. CDR3 coding DNA: TGTGCCAGCAGCTCGGCCAAACGGAATGAGCAGTTCTTC.

The genes are TRBV27 and TRBJ2-1, with D perhaps TRBD1 (7 bases). V was clipped by 10 bases and J by 3 bases, with 13 bases between them. The CDR3 totals 13 residues. Germline loops: CDR1 MNHEY, CDR2 SMNVEV (reference sequence). The CDR3, as DNA: TGTGCCACCAGGAGGGACAGCTACAATGAGCAGTTCTTC. It codes for CATRRDSYNEQFF.

This chain connects TRBV19 to TRBJ1-1, with TRBD1 as a possible D gene (6 bases). The V and J ends lost 5 bases and 1 base respectively, with 14 bases between them. The CDR3 totals 15 residues. Germline CDR1 and CDR2: LNHDA and SQIVND (reference sequence). The CDR3 nucleotides read TGTGCCAGTAGTGCATTCAGGGGAAGGAACACTGAAGCTTTCTTT. Translated: CASSAFRGRNTEAFF.

V is TRBV29-1 and J is TRBJ1-3, with D uncertain. This CDR3 has 12 amino acids. V dropped 5 bases and J dropped 2 bases, with 7 bases sitting between them. Germline values: CDR1 SQVTM, CDR2 ANQGSEA. The CDR3 loop reads CSVTGTGNTIYF. The CDR3 DNA reads TGCAGCGTTACCGGGACTGGAAACACCATATATTTT.

This clone was counted between two and nine times. V usage is TRBV14 and J usage is TRBJ2-6; D might be TRBD1 (6 bases). The CDR3 extends over 19 amino acids. Germline values: CDR1 SGHDN, CDR2 FVKESK. V was pared by 4 bases and J by 0 bases, with 19 bases between. As DNA, the CDR3 is TGTGCCAGCAGCCCCGGCCCCGGACAGTTCAGCTCTGGGGCCAACGTCCTGACTTTC. As protein: CASSPGPGQFSSGANVLTF.

The chain couples TRBV7-9 to TRBJ1-2, with D unclear. The CDR3 covers 15 residues. Germline V lookup: CDR1 SEHNR, CDR2 FQNEAQ (reference sequence). Deletions cut 5 bases from V and 5 bases from J, with 18 bases between. The CDR3 DNA is TGTGCCAGCAGCCCTTCAGAGGGTCCTGGGTATGGCTACACCTTC. This codes for CASSPSEGPGYGYTF. The whole variable domain, filled in from reference TRBV7-9 and TRBJ1-2, reads DTGVSQNPRHKITKRGQNVTFRCDPISEHNRLYWYRQTLGQGPEFLTYFQNEAQLEKSRLLSDRFSAERPKGSFSTLEIQRTEQGDSAMYLCASSPSEGPGYGYTFGSGTRLTVV.

This clone turned up a few times. This chain links TRBV27 with TRBJ2-5, with D uncertain. Trimming stripped 3 bases from V and 5 bases from J, with 7 bases between. The CDR3 loop spans 12 amino acids. Germline V gene data show CDR1 as MNHEY and CDR2 as SMNVEV (reference sequence). CDR3 DNA: TGTGCCAGCAGTTTTGCGCGGGAGACCCAGTACTTC. It codes for CASSFARETQYF.